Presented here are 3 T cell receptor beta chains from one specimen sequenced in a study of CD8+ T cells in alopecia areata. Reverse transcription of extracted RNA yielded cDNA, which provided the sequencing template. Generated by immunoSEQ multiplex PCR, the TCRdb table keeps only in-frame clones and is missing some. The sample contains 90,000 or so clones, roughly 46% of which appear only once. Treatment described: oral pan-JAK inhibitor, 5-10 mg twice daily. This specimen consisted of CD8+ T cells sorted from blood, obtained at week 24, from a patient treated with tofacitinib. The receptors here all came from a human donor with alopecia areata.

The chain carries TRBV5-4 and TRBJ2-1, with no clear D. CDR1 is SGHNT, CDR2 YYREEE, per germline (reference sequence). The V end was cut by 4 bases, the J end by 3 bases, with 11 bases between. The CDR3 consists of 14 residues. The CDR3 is CASSRATNYNEQFF. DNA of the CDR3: TGTGCCAGCAGCAGGGCAACCAACTACAATGAGCAGTTCTTC.

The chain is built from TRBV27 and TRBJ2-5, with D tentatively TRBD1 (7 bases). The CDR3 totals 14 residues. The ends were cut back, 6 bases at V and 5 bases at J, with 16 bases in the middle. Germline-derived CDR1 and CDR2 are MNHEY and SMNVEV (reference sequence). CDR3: CASSFRGAGETQYF. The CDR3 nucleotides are TGTGCCAGCAGCTTCAGGGGGGCAGGGGAGACCCAGTACTTC.

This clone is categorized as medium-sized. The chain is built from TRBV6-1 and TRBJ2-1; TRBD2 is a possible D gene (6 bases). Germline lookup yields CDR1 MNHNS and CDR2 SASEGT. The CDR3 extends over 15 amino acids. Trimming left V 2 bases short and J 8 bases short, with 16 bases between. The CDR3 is CASSEWGEEVDEQFF. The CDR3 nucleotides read TGTGCCAGCAGTGAATGGGGGGAGGAAGTCGATGAGCAGTTCTTC.